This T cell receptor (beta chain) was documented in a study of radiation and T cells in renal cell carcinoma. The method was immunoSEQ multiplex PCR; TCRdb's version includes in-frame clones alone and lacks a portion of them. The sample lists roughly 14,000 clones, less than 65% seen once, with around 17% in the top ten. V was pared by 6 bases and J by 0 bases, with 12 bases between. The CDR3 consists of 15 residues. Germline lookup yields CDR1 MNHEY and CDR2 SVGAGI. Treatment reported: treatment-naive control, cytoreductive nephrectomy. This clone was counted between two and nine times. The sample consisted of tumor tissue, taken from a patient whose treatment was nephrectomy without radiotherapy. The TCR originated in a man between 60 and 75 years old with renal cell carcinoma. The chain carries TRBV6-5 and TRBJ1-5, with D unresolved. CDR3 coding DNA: TGTGCCAGCAGCCCCAGACTTTATAGCAATCAGCCCCAGCATTTT. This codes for CASSPRLYSNQPQHF.